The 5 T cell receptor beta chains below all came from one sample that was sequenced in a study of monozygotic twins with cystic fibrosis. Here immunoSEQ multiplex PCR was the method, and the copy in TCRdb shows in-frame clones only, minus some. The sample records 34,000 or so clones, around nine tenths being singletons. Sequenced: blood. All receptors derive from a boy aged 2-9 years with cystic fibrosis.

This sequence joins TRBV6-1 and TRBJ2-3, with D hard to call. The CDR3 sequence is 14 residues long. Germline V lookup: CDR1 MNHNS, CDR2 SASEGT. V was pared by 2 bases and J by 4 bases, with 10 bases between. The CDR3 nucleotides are TGTGCCAGCAGTGAAATAGCTAGAGCAGATACGCAGTATTTT. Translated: CASSEIARADTQYF.

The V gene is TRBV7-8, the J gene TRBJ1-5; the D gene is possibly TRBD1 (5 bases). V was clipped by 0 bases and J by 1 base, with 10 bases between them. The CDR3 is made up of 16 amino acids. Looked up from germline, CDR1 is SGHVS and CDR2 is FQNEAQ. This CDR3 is CASSLARGWSNQPQHF. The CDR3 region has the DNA TGTGCCAGCAGCTTAGCGCGGGGCTGGAGCAATCAGCCCCAGCATTTT.

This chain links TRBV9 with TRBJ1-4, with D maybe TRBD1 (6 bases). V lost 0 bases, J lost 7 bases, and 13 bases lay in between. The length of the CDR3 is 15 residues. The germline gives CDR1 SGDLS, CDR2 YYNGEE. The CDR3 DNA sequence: TGTGCCAGCAGCGTAGCTCCGGGGGCGGGTGAAAAACTGTTTTTT. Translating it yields CASSVAPGAGEKLFF.

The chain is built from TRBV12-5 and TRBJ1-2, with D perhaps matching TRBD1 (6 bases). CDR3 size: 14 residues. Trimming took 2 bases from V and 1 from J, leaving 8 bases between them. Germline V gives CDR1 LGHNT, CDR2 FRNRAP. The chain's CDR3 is CASGLLQGNYGYTF. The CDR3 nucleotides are TGTGCTAGTGGTTTGCTACAGGGTAACTATGGCTACACCTTC.

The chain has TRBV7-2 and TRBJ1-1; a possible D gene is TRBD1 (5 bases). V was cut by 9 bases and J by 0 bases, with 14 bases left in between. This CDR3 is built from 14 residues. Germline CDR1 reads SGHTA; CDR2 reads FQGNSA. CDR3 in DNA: TGTGCCAGTGGGGGAAGTCCCATGAACACTGAAGCTTTCTTT. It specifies CASGGSPMNTEAFF.